A single sample gave rise to the 10 T cell receptor beta chains below, sequenced in a study of blood T cell repertoires in COVID-19. Clones were read by immunoSEQ multiplex PCR, and TCRdb kept only the in-frame ones, dropping some. The table records about 140,000 clones, approximately 88% of them present only once. Input material: PBMCs or T cells enriched from blood (not recorded which). These TCRs come from a man in his 70s who had been exposed to COVID-19.

This clone was picked up one time. The chain couples TRBV19 to TRBJ2-5; D not certain. Germline V gene data show CDR1 as LNHDA and CDR2 as SQIVND (reference sequence). This CDR3 spans 14 amino acids. V was trimmed by 3 bases and J by 7 bases, leaving 15 bases between them. CDR3 nucleotide sequence: TGTGCCAGTAGTATTTATAATGCCGGCGGGACCCAGTACTTC. The encoded protein is CASSIYNAGGTQYF.

The rearrangement joins TRBV28 to TRBJ1-1, with TRBD1 identical over 7 bases. Germline V CDR1 and CDR2: MDHEN, SYDVKM. V dropped 6 bases and J dropped 1; count of bases not matched to a gene: 5. The CDR3 spans 14 residues. The CDR3 loop is CASSRRTGNTEAFF. The CDR3 DNA sequence: TGTGCCAGCAGCCGACGGACAGGGAACACTGAAGCTTTCTTT.

The chain carries TRBV24-1 and TRBJ2-2, with 12 bases matching TRBD2. Germline V gene data show CDR1 as KGHDR and CDR2 as SFDVKD. V lost 9 bases and J lost 7; bases outside the gene matches: 8. This CDR3 contains 15 residues. The CDR3: CATSLAGGFGGELFF. CDR3 in DNA: TGTGCCACCTCTCTAGCGGGAGGGTTTGGCGGGGAGCTGTTTTTT.

This clone came up a few times. V and J are TRBV4-2 and TRBJ2-7, with D perhaps matching TRBD2 (6 bases). Trimming pared 3 bases from V and 0 bases from J, leaving 15 bases between. This CDR3 region has 16 residues. In germline, CDR1 is LGHNA, CDR2 YNFKEQ. CDR3 nucleotide sequence: TGTGCCAGCAGCCACAAACGGGGGACGAGCTCCTACGAGCAGTACTTC. Amino acids: CASSHKRGTSSYEQYF.

J is TRBJ2-7 and V is TRBV4-3; D call uncertain. The germline V gene has CDR1 LGHNA and CDR2 YSLEER. There are 13 residues in the CDR3. Trimming pared 0 bases from V and 4 bases from J, leaving 7 bases between. CDR3 in DNA: TGCGCCAGCAGCCAAGATGGTAGTTACGAGCAGTACTTC. Protein product: CASSQDGSYEQYF.

The rearrangement uses TRBV7-7 and TRBJ2-5; 11 positions agree with TRBD2. The CDR3 spans 18 residues. In germline, CDR1 is SSHAT, CDR2 FNYEAQ (reference sequence). J was trimmed by 4 bases and V by 1 base; bases with no gene match: 11. CDR3 coding DNA: TGTGCCAGCAGCTTAGTAGCGGGAGGGGCGGGGTTCGGAGAGACCCAGTACTTC. It translates to CASSLVAGGAGFGETQYF. The full variable domain, completed using reference TRBV7-7 and TRBJ2-5, is GAGVSQSPRYKVTKRGQDVTLRCDPISSHATLYWYQQALGQGPEFLTYFNYEAQPDKSGLPSDRFSAERPEGSISTLTIQRTEQRDSAMYRCASSLVAGGAGFGETQYFGPGTRLLVL.

The chain joins TRBV12-3 or TRBV12-4 to TRBJ1-2; D is perhaps TRBD1 (5 bases). Trimming left V 10 bases short and J 2 bases short, with 11 bases between. This CDR3 has 12 residues. The CDR3 here is CATTGLNYGYTF. The CDR3 nucleotides are TGTGCCACCACAGGTTTAAACTATGGCTACACCTTC.

The chain links TRBV16 to TRBJ1-2, with D tentatively TRBD1 (6 bases). The CDR3 is made up of 15 amino acids. Trimming removed 4 bases from V and 3 bases from J, with 15 bases in between. Looked up from germline, CDR1 is KGHSY and CDR2 is FQNENV. CDR3 loop: CASSPGAGADYGYTF. CDR3 DNA: TGTGCCAGCAGCCCCGGGGCAGGGGCGGACTATGGCTACACCTTC.

The chain joins TRBV3-1 (or the pseudogene TRBV3-2) to TRBJ2-7; TRBD2 matches 9 bases. CDR1 is LGHDT, CDR2 YNNKEL, per germline (reference sequence). J lost 9 bases, V lost 5 bases, and 11 bases had no gene match. This CDR3 is 14 amino acids long. The CDR3 DNA reads TGTGCCAGCAGCAGACTAGCGGTTTCGGGGGGGCAGTACTTC. Protein product: CASSRLAVSGGQYF.

The gene calls are TRBV6-5 and TRBJ1-1; D is possibly TRBD1 (6 bases). CDR3 length: 14 amino acids. Germline values: CDR1 MNHEY, CDR2 SVGAGI. Between the trimmed V and J ends, which lost 2 bases and 4 bases, there was a span of 11 bases. The CDR3 is CASSYSRGSTEAFF. The DNA for the CDR3 is TGTGCCAGCAGTTACAGCAGGGGAAGCACTGAAGCTTTCTTT.